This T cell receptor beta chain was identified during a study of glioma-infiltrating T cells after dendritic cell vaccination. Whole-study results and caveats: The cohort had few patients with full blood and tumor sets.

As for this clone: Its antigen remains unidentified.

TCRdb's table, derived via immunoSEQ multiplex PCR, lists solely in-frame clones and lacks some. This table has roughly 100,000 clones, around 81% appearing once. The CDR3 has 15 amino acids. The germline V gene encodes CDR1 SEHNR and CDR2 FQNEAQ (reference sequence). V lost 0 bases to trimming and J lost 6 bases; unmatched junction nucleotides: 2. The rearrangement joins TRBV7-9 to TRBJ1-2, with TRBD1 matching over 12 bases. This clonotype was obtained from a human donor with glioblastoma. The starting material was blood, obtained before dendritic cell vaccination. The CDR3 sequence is CASSLAGDRGHGYTF. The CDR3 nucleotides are TGTGCCAGCAGCTTAGCGGGGGACAGGGGGCATGGCTACACCTTC.